Listed below are T cell receptor beta chains from one sample, sequenced in a study of T cell repertoires in cytomegalovirus infection. TCRdb analysed the reads with MiXCR anew, one entry per CDR3 protein. The table records fewer than 550,000 distinct CDR3 sequences, about 10% of them present only once. Material: PBMCs. The receptors were sampled from a human donor in good health (CMV status not recorded). Some clones in this sample may be carry-over from other donors' samples. Each CDR3 is given with its conserved first and last residue. Each record gives: V gene, D gene, J gene, clone size, CDR3 DNA, CDR3 protein. D genes are given only for firm matches. For some rows the clone size is stated as once, few or many, or as a class when expanded; others skip it.

TRBV2	.	TRBJ2-7	many	TGTGCCAGCAGTGAAGGGGCAAAACCCTACGAGCAGTACTTC	CASSEGAKPYEQYF
TRBV3-1	.	TRBJ1-6	few	TGTGCCAGCAGCCTTGGACGGTCAATTAATTCACCCCTCCACTTT	CASSLGRSINSPLHF
TRBV28	TRBD1	TRBJ2-7	few	TGTGCCAGCAGTTTGGGACAGCTAGTGGAGCAGTACTTC	CASSLGQLVEQYF
TRBV2	TRBD2	TRBJ2-1	many	TGTGCCAGCAGCGTGACTAGCGGGCTCTCCTACAATGAGCAGTTCTTC	CASSVTSGLSYNEQFF
TRBV13	.	TRBJ1-1	few	TGTGCCAGCAGCTTCGTGGACACCTACACTGAAGCTTTCTTT	CASSFVDTYTEAFF
TRBV19	.	TRBJ2-3	few	TGTGCCAGTAGTATAGGGGCGCGAGGCACAGATACGCAGTATTTT	CASSIGARGTDTQYF
TRBV12-5	.	TRBJ1-3	many	TGTGCTAGTGGTTTGGTGAACCTTGTAGGGTTTTCTGGAAACACCATATATTTT	CASGLVNLVGFSGNTIYF
TRBV11-2	.	TRBJ1-2	many	TGTGCCAGCAGCTCAAACCCCGGGGACCTCAAGGGGGGCTACACCTTC	CASSSNPGDLKGGYTF
TRBV28	.	TRBJ2-6	many	TGTGCCAGCAGTTTGCCCCAGGGACCCCTCAACGTCCTGACTTTC	CASSLPQGPLNVLTF
TRBV5-4	.	TRBJ2-1	many	TGTGCCAGCAGCTTGGTAAATGACAATGAGCAGTTCTTC	CASSLVNDNEQFF
TRBV6-4	.	TRBJ2-3	many	TGTGCCAGCAGTGCCAGACTCGCAGATGGCTACACAGATACGCAGTATTTT	CASSARLADGYTDTQYF
TRBV10-2	TRBD1	TRBJ2-5	.	TGCGCCAGCAGGAGGGACAGGCACCAAGAGACCCAGTACTTC	CASRRDRHQETQYF
TRBV6-1	TRBD1	TRBJ1-5	many	TGTGCCAGCAGTGGCCCCGGGACAGGTCCTGGCAATCAGCCCCAGCATTTT	CASSGPGTGPGNQPQHF
TRBV27	.	TRBJ1-3	.	TGTGCCAGCAGTTCCCTAGGTTACGGTGCCGGAAACACCATATATTTT	CASSSLGYGAGNTIYF
TRBV28	.	TRBJ2-7	few	TGTGCCAGCAGTTCACACGCACAGGAAAAGCAGTACTTC	CASSSHAQEKQYF
TRBV19	TRBD1	TRBJ2-2	.	TGTGCCAGTAGTACGGGACAGCAGAACACCGGGGAGCTGTTTTTT	CASSTGQQNTGELFF
TRBV20-1	.	TRBJ2-3	.	TGCAGTGTTCCGAGCGGGAGCACAGATACGCAGTATTTT	CSVPSGSTDTQYF
TRBV7-6	.	TRBJ2-7	many	TGTGCCAGCAGCTTAGATCGGGCAACTCTCGAGCAGTACTTC	CASSLDRATLEQYF
TRBV12-3/TRBV12-4	.	TRBJ2-3	many	TGTGCCAGCAGTTTAGGTCTTCGACGGACAGATACGCAGTATTTT	CASSLGLRRTDTQYF
TRBV18	.	TRBJ2-5	few	TGTGCCAGCTCCCTACTCCGGGGCCAACAGTACCAAGAGACCCAGTACTTC	CASSLLRGQQYQETQYF
TRBV6-5	.	TRBJ1-3	many	TGTGCCACCTCGAGGGGCTCTGGAAACACCATATATTTT	CATSRGSGNTIYF
TRBV5-5	.	TRBJ1-2	many	TGTGCCAGCAGCTCGGACCCCCACGTCGATGGCTACACCTTC	CASSSDPHVDGYTF
TRBV19	TRBD1	TRBJ2-1	many	TGTGCCAGTAGTGGCGGAGGACAGGGACGCAATGAGCAGTTCTTC	CASSGGGQGRNEQFF
TRBV2	TRBD1	TRBJ1-4	many	TGTGCCAGCCTTTCCCCCTTCGACAGGGGAAATGAAAAACTGTTTTTT	CASLSPFDRGNEKLFF
TRBV7-6	.	TRBJ2-7	many	TGTGCCAGCGGACTCTCCTCCTACGAGCAGTACTTC	CASGLSSYEQYF
TRBV7-6	.	TRBJ2-1	many	TGTGCCAGCAGTCAACGGTACAATGAGCAGTTCTTC	CASSQRYNEQFF
TRBV28	.	TRBJ1-5	many	TGTGCCAGCGGACAACACAGGGTCTATAGCAATCAGCCCCAGCATTTT	CASGQHRVYSNQPQHF
TRBV10-3	TRBD2	TRBJ2-2	many	TGTGCCATCAGGGGCGGGAGGAACACCGGGGAGCTGTTTTTT	CAIRGGRNTGELFF
TRBV20-1	TRBD1	TRBJ1-3	.	TGCAGTGCTATTCCTTGGGACAGCTCTGGAAACACCATATATTTT	CSAIPWDSSGNTIYF
TRBV15	.	TRBJ1-1	many	TGTGCCACCAGCACCGACTATGGCACTGAAGCTTTCTTT	CATSTDYGTEAFF
TRBV19	.	TRBJ2-1	many	TGTGCCAGTTTGGGGTCTCCCTACAATGAGCAGTTCTTC	CASLGSPYNEQFF
TRBV19	.	TRBJ2-1	.	TGTGCCAGTAGTATAACAAGGACGTCCACCTACAATGAGCAGTTCTTC	CASSITRTSTYNEQFF
TRBV4-1	.	TRBJ1-1	many	TGTGCCAGCAGCCCTAGGACGGTGAACACTGAAGCTTTCTTT	CASSPRTVNTEAFF
TRBV12-3/TRBV12-4	TRBD2	TRBJ2-1	many	TGTGCCAGCAGCCGTGAAGTTCCGGGACTAGCCTCGCATGAGCAGTTCTTC	CASSREVPGLASHEQFF
TRBV7-2	.	TRBJ2-5	many	TGTGCCAGCACCCCTGGGTGGGGCCTCCAAGAGACCCAGTACTTC	CASTPGWGLQETQYF
TRBV14	.	TRBJ2-5	few	TGTGCCAGCAGCCATGGTAACAGTCCCGAGACCCAGTACTTC	CASSHGNSPETQYF
TRBV7-8	TRBD2	TRBJ2-1	many	TGTGCCAGCAGCTCCCAACTAGCGGGAGGGTACAATGAGCAGTTCTTC	CASSSQLAGGYNEQFF
TRBV5-1	.	TRBJ2-7	many	TGCGCCAGCAGCTCTTTTGGGAGCTACGAGCAGTACTTC	CASSSFGSYEQYF
TRBV7-2	TRBD1	TRBJ2-1	many	TGTGCCAGCAGCTACAGGGGGCTCAATGAGCAGTTCTTC	CASSYRGLNEQFF
TRBV20-1	.	TRBJ2-2	.	TGCAGTGCTGGAAAAGTGGAGCTGTTTTTT	CSAGKVELFF
TRBV10-3	.	TRBJ1-2	many	TGTGCCATCAGTGAGGGGCCGGGCGATGGCTACACCTTC	CAISEGPGDGYTF
TRBV29-1	TRBD2	TRBJ2-1	.	TGCAGCGTTCCCCGTCCGGGAGGGGGCTCCTACAATGAGCAGTTCTTC	CSVPRPGGGSYNEQFF
TRBV5-1	TRBD1	TRBJ1-6	many	TGCGCCAGCAGCAGCCGGGACAGGGGTTCTTCACCCCTCCACTTT	CASSSRDRGSSPLHF